This T cell receptor beta chain was found in a study of graft-versus-host responses after intestinal transplantation. V was cut by 0 bases and J by 3 bases, with 11 bases left in between. The germline V gene encodes CDR1 GTSNPN and CDR2 SVGIG (reference sequence). The CDR3 contains 15 residues. The data were produced by immunoSEQ multiplex PCR, yet TCRdb's version contains in-frame clones alone and is incomplete. Among 40,000 or so clones listed, 80% to 85% were seen once. This sequence joins TRBV30 and TRBJ2-2; no definite D call. Specimen: PBMCs, collected more than 950 days after transplant. The receptor was isolated from a human patient who received an intestinal transplant, so some T cells may come from the graft donor. The CDR3, as DNA: TGTGCCTGGAGTGTTGCCCCCCTGTACACCGGGGAGCTGTTTTTT. Translating it yields CAWSVAPLYTGELFF.